The 3 T cell receptor beta chains in this list originate from one sample, sequenced in a study of early T cells in non-severe SARS-CoV-2 infection (dated by TCRdb to about 2021). The library was built by means of 5' RACE. TCRdb shows the sequencer as NextSeq 500. TCRdb reprocessed the public reads (quality trimming at Q25 with fastp, clone calling with MiXCR) and kept in-frame beta chains. Rows with a matching CDR3 protein are joined into one entry that keeps the most common DNA and genes. Here the sample has some 80,000 distinct CDR3 sequences; around 5% occur a single time. Clones ranked in the top ten supply around 7.3% of the sample. Specimen: whole blood, collected at baseline. The receptors were gathered from an adult who was a healthcare worker with PCR-confirmed SARS-CoV-2 infection or an uninfected control (not recorded which).

This clonotype came up many times. The genes are TRBV7-6 and TRBJ1-1; 7 bases are a match to TRBD1. Germline assignment: CDR1 SGHVS and CDR2 FNYEAQ. CDR3 length: 15 residues. V was clipped by 5 bases and J by 3 bases; unmatched bases: 9. In DNA, the CDR3 is TGTGCCAGCAGCGCTAGCCCAGGGGGGTACACTGAAGCTTTCTTT. Amino acid sequence: CASSASPGGYTEAFF.

This clonotype was counted between two and nine times. The chain employs TRBV25-1 and TRBJ2-1, with 8 bases that match TRBD2. V was clipped by 2 bases and J by 3 bases; unmatched bases: 18. This CDR3 is 20 amino acids long. The germline CDR1 and CDR2 sequences are MGHDK and SYGVNS. CDR3 nucleotide sequence: TGTGCCAGCAGTGAAGGTGCTGAGGGTATGGGACTAGGGTACTACAATGAGCAGTTCTTC. Its protein product is CASSEGAEGMGLGYYNEQFF.

The rearrangement joins TRBV6-1 to TRBJ2-3; D is undetermined. This CDR3 region has 12 residues. The germline V and J ends were trimmed by 9 bases and 6 bases, with 13 bases remaining between them. Germline loops: CDR1 MNHNS, CDR2 SASEGT. For the CDR3, the DNA is TGTGCCAGTTCATGGAGATTTGATACGCAGTATTTT. Translation: CASSWRFDTQYF.